Below are 32 T cell receptor beta chains sequenced from a single sample in a study of T cells in Graves' hyperthyroidism and ophthalmopathy. Amplified TCR beta CDR3 regions came from RNA transcripts. With the HTBI primer set, the TCR CDR3 went through a first round of RT-PCR. MiXCR, run by TCRdb on the multiplex PCR reads, gives a single entry per CDR3 protein. The table includes approximately 400,000 distinct CDR3 sequences, approximately 15% detected once. Sequencing used blood. The receptors were sampled from a woman aged 55-69 years with Graves' hyperthyroidism.

This clonotype was detected many times. This chain uses TRBV20-1 with TRBJ2-3, with D possibly matching TRBD2 (6 bases). CDR3 length equals 16 residues. V was shortened by 0 bases and J by 1 base, with 14 bases between the two germline ends. CDR1 and CDR2 (germline): DFQATT, SNEGSKA (reference sequence). CDR3 sequence reads: CSARDWTRGGTDTQYF. The CDR3 DNA sequence: TGCAGTGCTAGAGATTGGACGCGGGGAGGCACAGATACGCAGTATTTT.

This sequence joins TRBV6-1 and TRBJ1-4; no firm D call. The CDR3 runs to 13 residues. V was pared by 7 bases and J by 5 bases, with 11 bases between. CDR1 and CDR2 from the germline V gene are MNHNS and SASEGT. The CDR3 DNA follows: TGTGCCAGCATGTCGAACACGAATGAAAAACTGTTTTTT. Its translation is CASMSNTNEKLFF.

Ten or more counts support this clonotype. The rearrangement uses TRBV7-9 and TRBJ1-5; no clear D. CDR1 and CDR2 (germline): SEHNR, FQNEAQ (reference sequence). The CDR3 is 12 residues long. Trimming took 4 bases from V and 5 from J, leaving 6 bases between them. CDR3 nucleotides: TGTGCCAGCAGCTCGAAAGATCAGCCCCAGCATTTT. It is translated as CASSSKDQPQHF.

In this sample, this clonotype turned up many times. V is TRBV27 and J is TRBJ2-3, with 12 bases fitting TRBD2. The germline V gene has CDR1 MNHEY and CDR2 SMNVEV (reference sequence). The ends lost 4 bases at V and 5 bases at J; junction bases unmatched: 1. The length of the CDR3 is 14 residues. As DNA, the CDR3 is TGTGCCAGCAGTTGGGGACTAGCGGGAGATACGCAGTATTTT. It codes for CASSWGLAGDTQYF.

Ten or more counts support this clonotype. The J gene is TRBJ2-7, the V gene TRBV12-3 or TRBV12-4; TRBD1 is a possible D gene (6 bases). The CDR3 sequence is 13 residues long. V lost 8 bases and J 1 base, leaving 12 bases between the germline ends. This chain's CDR3 is CASRDKNSYEQYF. The CDR3 nucleotides are TGTGCCAGCCGGGACAAAAATTCCTACGAGCAGTACTTC.

This clonotype was observed a handful of times. The chain combines TRBV5-1 with TRBJ2-7, with 7 bases aligning to TRBD2. The CDR3 runs to 13 residues. CDR1 and CDR2 (germline): SGHRS, YFSETQ. After removal of 4 bases from V and 6 bases from J, the junction contained 7 bases not matched to a gene. The CDR3 DNA is TGCGCCAGCAGCGGACTAGTAGGATTCGAGCAGTACTTC. Encoded protein: CASSGLVGFEQYF.

Comment on this clonotype: A much larger clone lies one base from this, so it may be a read error. The chain employs TRBV13 and TRBJ2-5, with D perhaps TRBD2 (5 bases). The J call may not be correct, given that the DNA end is closer to TRBJ2-1. Germline-derived CDR1 and CDR2 are PRHDT and FYEKMQ (reference sequence). There are 13 residues in the CDR3. The CDR3 loop is CASSLALTGSQFF. The CDR3 region has the DNA TGTGCCAGCAGCTTAGCACTCACGGGGAGCCAGTTCTTC.

This clonotype was picked up a small number of times. V is TRBV7-3 and J is TRBJ2-3; D is undetermined. Trimming left V 2 bases short and J 1 base short, with 13 bases between. Germline CDR1 SGHTA, CDR2 FQGTGA. The CDR3 covers 16 residues. CDR3: CASSLVGRPGTDTQYF. Written as DNA, the CDR3 is TGTGCCAGCAGCTTAGTTGGGCGTCCCGGCACAGATACGCAGTATTTT.

This clonotype was counted only a few times. The chain recombines TRBV7-3 with TRBJ2-3, with D tentatively TRBD2 (6 bases). This CDR3 has 14 residues. V lost 2 bases to trimming and J lost 4 bases, with 10 bases between them. Germline lookup yields CDR1 SGHTA and CDR2 FQGTGA. CDR3 amino acids: CASSLGASADTQYF. The CDR3 coding sequence is TGTGCCAGCAGCTTAGGGGCTAGCGCAGATACGCAGTATTTT.

This clonotype was seen many times. This sequence joins TRBV5-1 and TRBJ1-1; maybe TRBD1 (6 bases). V lost 4 bases and J lost 5, with 18 bases in between. This CDR3 has 15 residues. Germline V lookup: CDR1 SGHRS, CDR2 YFSETQ. CDR3 coding DNA: TGCGCCAGCAGCCCCCGGGGGGGAGGACAGACTGAAGCTTTCTTT. This translates into CASSPRGGGQTEAFF.

This clonotype came up many times. V is TRBV12-3 or TRBV12-4 and J is TRBJ2-5, with TRBD1 matching 10 bases. This CDR3 has 15 residues. The V gene end was trimmed by 4 bases and the J gene end by 5 bases; junction bases not matched to a gene: 7. CDR3 sequence (DNA): TGTGCCAGCAGTTCGGGACAGGGGAAGGTGGAGACCCAGTACTTC. It is translated as CASSSGQGKVETQYF.

Regarding this clonotype: A much larger clonotype is one base distant, so this may be a read error. The rearrangement uses TRBV7-3 and TRBJ2-3; D not certain. Per germline, CDR1 SGHTA and CDR2 FQGTGA. This CDR3 comprises 14 residues. DNA of the CDR3: TGTGCCAGCAGCTTACGCGCTCCCACAGATGCGCAGTATTTT. Translated: CASSLRAPTDAQYF.

This clonotype appeared many times. This chain uses TRBV30 with TRBJ2-3, with 7 bases lining up with TRBD2. V lost 1 base, J lost 3 bases, and 4 bases stayed unmatched. The CDR3 sequence is 14 residues long. The germline V gene has CDR1 GTSNPN and CDR2 SVGIG (reference sequence). The DNA of the CDR3 is TGTGCCTGGAGTGAACCCGGGGGGACAGATACGCAGTATTTT. Its protein is CAWSEPGGTDTQYF.

Only a few counts were recorded for this clonotype. V gene TRBV27 combines with J gene TRBJ1-5; D call uncertain. The CDR3 sequence is 10 residues long. The V and J ends lost 8 bases and 6 bases respectively, with 5 bases between them. Per the germline V gene, CDR1 is MNHEY and CDR2 is SMNVEV (reference sequence). The CDR3 DNA is TGTGCCAGCTTCCGTCAGCCCCAGCATTTT. This translates into CASFRQPQHF.

J is TRBJ1-1 and V is TRBV5-1; D unresolved. The CDR3 length is 13 residues. Germline V gene data show CDR1 as SGHRS and CDR2 as YFSETQ. V lost 0 bases and J lost 7, with 10 bases in between. The CDR3 reads CASSLGGLGEAFF. The CDR3 nucleotides are TGCGCCAGCAGCTTGGGAGGGTTGGGTGAAGCTTTCTTT.

This clonotype was counted between two and nine times. This chain connects TRBV19 to TRBJ2-1; TRBD2 matches 9 bases. This CDR3 region has 16 residues. V lost 6 bases, J lost 7 bases, and 13 bases stayed unmatched. In germline, CDR1 is LNHDA, CDR2 SQIVND (reference sequence). The DNA of the CDR3 is TGTGCCAGTAGCCCTAGGGTTAGCGGGAGTAATAATGAGCAGTTCTTC. This encodes CASSPRVSGSNNEQFF.

This clonotype was picked up many times. The chain employs TRBV3-1 and TRBJ2-3; D remains unclear. The CDR3 spans 14 residues. Germline CDR1 is LGHDT and CDR2 is YNNKEL (reference sequence). Trimming stripped 0 bases from V and 1 base from J, with 5 bases between. CDR3 nucleotide sequence: TGTGCCAGCAGCCAAGAACGGGGCACAGATACGCAGTATTTT. Translation: CASSQERGTDTQYF.

This clonotype was seen repeatedly, ten times or more. The chain uses TRBV12-3 or TRBV12-4 and TRBJ2-1, with 8 bases matching TRBD2. The trim removed 5 bases at V and 5 bases at J, leaving 8 bases unmatched. This CDR3 comprises 15 residues. In DNA form, the CDR3 reads TGTGCCAGCAGTACTAGCGGCAAGGCTAACAATGAGCAGTTCTTC. It encodes CASSTSGKANNEQFF.

This clonotype was found a few times. The chain joins TRBV20-1 to TRBJ2-3, with TRBD2 as a possible D gene (7 bases). The CDR3 consists of 14 residues. Germline V gene lookup returns CDR1 DFQATT and CDR2 SNEGSKA (reference sequence). V was shortened by 0 bases and J by 7 bases, with 14 bases between the two germline ends. This chain's CDR3 is CSARDPQGGYTQYF. As DNA, the CDR3 is TGCAGTGCTAGAGATCCACAGGGAGGGTATACGCAGTATTTT.

Ten or more counts support this clonotype. The rearrangement joins TRBV6-2 or TRBV6-3 to TRBJ1-5, with D perhaps TRBD1 (6 bases). Germline values: CDR1 MNHEY, CDR2 SVGEGT. This CDR3 region has 14 residues. V lost 2 bases, J lost 3 bases, and 8 bases lay in between. The chain's CDR3 is CASSYRGYNQPQHF. In nucleotides, the CDR3 is TGTGCCAGCAGTTACAGGGGGTACAATCAGCCCCAGCATTTT.

On this clonotype itself: At one end the junction does not follow the germline gene, possibly because of a read error. The rearrangement joins TRBV7-6 to TRBJ1-3, with D possibly TRBD1 on 6 matching bases. The CDR3 runs 13 residues. Germline V gives CDR1 SGHVS, CDR2 FNYEAQ. CDR3 coding DNA: TGTGCCAGCAGCCATACAGGGATAATGGAGTTCCATTTT. Amino acid sequence: CASSHTGIMEFHF.

This clonotype has a handful of counts. The chain joins TRBV6-6 to TRBJ2-5; possibly TRBD2 for D (5 bases). V lost 0 bases, J lost 2 bases, and 10 bases lay in between. CDR1 is MNHNY, CDR2 SVGAGI, per germline (reference sequence). This CDR3 has 15 residues. The CDR3: CASSYSSGIQETQYF. CDR3 bases: TGTGCCAGCAGTTACTCGTCGGGGATACAAGAGACCCAGTACTTC.

The sample holds a few counts of this clonotype. This chain connects TRBV27 to TRBJ2-7, with 10 nucleotides matching TRBD2. J was trimmed by 5 bases and V by 2 bases; bases with no gene match: 6. This CDR3 is built from 15 residues. Per the germline V gene, CDR1 is MNHEY and CDR2 is SMNVEV (reference sequence). The CDR3 reads CASSLRAGGPHEQYF. The CDR3 coding sequence is TGTGCCAGCAGTTTACGAGCGGGAGGGCCCCACGAGCAGTACTTC.

The chain uses TRBV7-3 and TRBJ2-3; no firm D call. CDR3 length equals 13 residues. Trimming pared 5 bases from V and 2 bases from J, leaving 8 bases between. Germline assignment: CDR1 SGHTA and CDR2 FQGTGA. CDR3 residues: CASSQANTDTQYF. The CDR3 region has the DNA TGTGCCAGCAGCCAAGCTAACACAGATACGCAGTATTTT.

The rearrangement links TRBV5-1 to TRBJ1-4, with D possibly being TRBD1 (5 bases). V was cut by 4 bases and J by 0 bases, with 13 bases left in between. Germline V gene sequence: CDR1 SGHRS, CDR2 YFSETQ. The CDR3 is made up of 16 amino acids. CDR3: CASSLGTDATNEKLFF. CDR3 DNA sequence: TGCGCCAGCAGCCTCGGGACGGACGCAACTAATGAAAAACTGTTTTTT.

This clonotype has a count of ten or more. The chain has TRBV10-1 and TRBJ1-1; no firm D call. CDR1 WNHNN and CDR2 SYGVQD come from the germline V gene (reference sequence). The CDR3 sequence is 16 residues long. Trimming stripped 3 bases from V and 2 bases from J, with 16 bases between. CDR3 DNA sequence: TGCGCCAGCAGTGAAAATAGAGGACGGAGTAACACTGAAGCTTTCTTT. Its protein is CASSENRGRSNTEAFF.

A remark on this clonotype: One end of the junction does not line up with germline, which may come from a read error. The rearrangement links TRBV12-3 or TRBV12-4 to TRBJ2-7, with a weak D call TRBD1 (6 bases). The length of the CDR3 is 16 residues. The CDR3 DNA sequence: TGCGCCAGCAGTCCAACCCGGGACATGAATCTCTACGAGCAGTACTTC. The encoded protein is CASSPTRDMNLYEQYF.

This clonotype was found many times. The chain couples TRBV7-8 to TRBJ1-2, with 7 nucleotides matching TRBD1. CDR1 and CDR2 (germline): SGHVS, FQNEAQ. This CDR3 contains 15 residues. Trimming took 4 bases from V and 5 from J; bases not matched to a gene: 10. CDR3 nucleotide sequence: TGTGCCAGCAGCTCTGGCAGGGGGGCTTGGTATGGCTACACCTTC. Residues: CASSSGRGAWYGYTF.

Note on this clonotype: Given the absence of the conserved phenylalanine or tryptophan at the CDR3 end, a read error is likely. The chain employs TRBV29-1 and TRBJ1-2, with 9 bases identical to TRBD1. Germline values: CDR1 SQVTM, CDR2 ANQGSEA. The CDR3 runs to 12 residues. V was pared by 6 bases and J by 8 bases, with 7 bases of the junction left unmatched. CDR3 bases: TGCAGCGTCCTGCGGGACAGGGACGGCTACACCCTC. This codes for CSVLRDRDGYTL.

This clonotype occurred a few times. This chain links TRBV7-9 with TRBJ1-4; 10 bases are a match to TRBD1. Germline V gene data show CDR1 as SEHNR and CDR2 as FQNEAQ (reference sequence). Trimming cost V 5 bases and J 1 base; bases outside gene matches: 4. CDR3 length: 16 residues. CDR3 DNA sequence: TGTGCCAGCAGCCGACAGGGGGCAGGAACTAATGAAAAACTGTTTTTT. This codes for CASSRQGAGTNEKLFF.

This clonotype was found many times. The CDR3 reads CASSVTENYGYTF. The DNA for the CDR3 is TGTGCCAGCAGCGTTACGGAGAACTATGGCTACACCTTC. V usage is TRBV9 and J usage is TRBJ1-2; the D is unclear. Germline CDR1 SGDLS, CDR2 YYNGEE. The V end lost 2 bases, the J end lost 2 bases, and 7 bases lay between the germline ends. This CDR3 region has 13 residues.

This clonotype was seen ten or more times. The chain couples TRBV20-1 to TRBJ2-1; 10 bases line up with TRBD2. The trim removed 6 bases at V and 5 bases at J, leaving 10 bases unmatched. This CDR3 comprises 15 residues. Germline V gene lookup returns CDR1 DFQATT and CDR2 SNEGSKA (reference sequence). The CDR3 DNA is TGCAGTGCCGACTTAGCGGGAGGAATTAACAATGAGCAGTTCTTC. This gives the protein CSADLAGGINNEQFF.